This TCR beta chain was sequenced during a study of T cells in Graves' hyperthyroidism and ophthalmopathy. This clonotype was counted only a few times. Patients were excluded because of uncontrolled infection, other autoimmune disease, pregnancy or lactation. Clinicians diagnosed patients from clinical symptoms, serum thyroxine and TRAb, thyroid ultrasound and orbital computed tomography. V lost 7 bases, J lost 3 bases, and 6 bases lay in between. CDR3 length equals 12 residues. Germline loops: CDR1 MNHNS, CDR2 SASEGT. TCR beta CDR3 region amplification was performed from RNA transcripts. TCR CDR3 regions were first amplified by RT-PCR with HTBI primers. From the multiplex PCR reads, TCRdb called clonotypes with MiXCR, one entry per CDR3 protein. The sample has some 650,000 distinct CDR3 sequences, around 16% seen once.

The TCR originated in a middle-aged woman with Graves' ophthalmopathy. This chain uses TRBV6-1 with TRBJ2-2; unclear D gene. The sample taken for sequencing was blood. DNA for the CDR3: TGTGCCAGCACCAGCGACACCGGGGAGCTGTTTTTT. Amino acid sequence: CASTSDTGELFF.